The entry below gives a single T cell receptor (beta chain) sequence along with its context. The antigen remains undetermined. CDR3 length: 13 amino acids. V trimming: 6 bases; J trimming: 8 bases; junction bases outside the gene matches: 10. This specimen comes from a study of molecular identifiers for immune sequencing clone quantification. Broader study findings: The study reportedly detected spiked Jurkat TCR RNA from one cell among 1.1 million or so naive cells.

The authors sorted naive CD8 T cells as CD8+CD4-CCR7+CD45RA+. TCRdb re-analysed the PCR reads in MiXCR, keeping a single row per CDR3 protein. The table lists about half a million distinct CDR3 sequences, 20% to 25% of them singletons. The sequenced sample consisted of naive CD8+ T cells from blood, with Jurkat cell RNA spiked in. Subset: FACS-sorted CD8+CD4-CCR7+CD45RA+ naive T cells. The V call is TRBV12-3 or TRBV12-4, the J call TRBJ2-7; 7 bases map to TRBD1. This TCR was recovered from a human donor in good health. Some libraries in this study had Jurkat cell RNA spiked in. The CDR3 region has the DNA TGTGCCAGCAGCCCAATGTCAGGGGGTAAGCAGTACTTC. As protein: CASSPMSGGKQYF.